These 30 T cell receptor beta chains were sequenced from one sample in a study of T cells in Graves' hyperthyroidism and ophthalmopathy. Amplification targeted TCR beta CDR3 regions from RNA transcripts. A set of HTBI primers served as the primers for a first-round RT-PCR of the TCR CDR3. From the multiplex PCR reads, TCRdb called clonotypes with MiXCR, one entry per CDR3 protein. The data show roughly 580,000 distinct CDR3 sequences, roughly 46% seen once. The source material was peripheral blood or thyroid tissue (not recorded which). The origin of the receptors is a woman younger than 35 with Graves' hyperthyroidism.

The V gene is TRBV9, the J gene TRBJ2-2; D gene unclear. V was clipped by 4 bases and J by 6 bases, with 13 bases between them. The length of the CDR3 is 14 residues. The germline V gene encodes CDR1 SGDLS and CDR2 YYNGEE. CDR3 DNA sequence: TGTGCCAGCAGCCTAGGAGAGAGGCCCGGGGAGCTGTTTTTT. Protein: CASSLGERPGELFF.

This clonotype was picked up many times. The rearrangement links TRBV15 to TRBJ1-2; D is perhaps TRBD1 (5 bases). V gave up 0 bases and J gave up 2 bases, with 7 bases separating them. This CDR3 contains 14 residues. Germline V gives CDR1 LNHNV, CDR2 YYDKDF (reference sequence). CDR3 sequence: CATSRDRGNYGYTF. DNA of the CDR3: TGTGCCACCAGCAGAGATAGGGGAAACTATGGCTACACCTTC.

This clonotype was found a few times. The chain recombines TRBV19 with TRBJ1-1; the D is unclear. Germline V gives CDR1 LNHDA, CDR2 SQIVND (reference sequence). The V gene lost 2 bases and the J gene lost 1 base, with 8 bases spanning the gap. This CDR3 region has 14 residues. CDR3 in amino acids: CASSISAANTEAFF. CDR3 bases: TGTGCCAGTAGTATATCAGCAGCGAACACTGAAGCTTTCTTT.

The V call is TRBV7-3, the J call TRBJ2-7; TRBD2 agrees at 7 bases. Germline V lookup: CDR1 SGHTA, CDR2 FQGTGA. This CDR3 spans 15 amino acids. After removal of 5 bases from V and 1 base from J, the junction contained 8 bases not matched to a gene. The CDR3, as DNA: TGTGCCAGCAGCCAAGATACGGGACTATCCTACGAGCAGTACTTC. Protein: CASSQDTGLSYEQYF.

This clonotype was recorded many times. This chain connects TRBV2 to TRBJ2-7; no firm D call. Trimming left V 5 bases short and J 6 bases short, with 5 bases between. CDR3 size: 10 residues. CDR1 SNHLY and CDR2 FYNNEI come from the germline V gene. The chain's CDR3 is CASSPLEQYF. The CDR3 DNA follows: TGTGCCAGCAGTCCTCTCGAGCAGTACTTC.

This clonotype appeared a few times. This chain joins TRBV7-9 and TRBJ1-2; 9 positions match TRBD1. The CDR3 sequence is 16 residues long. Per germline, CDR1 SEHNR and CDR2 FQNEAQ (reference sequence). The junction had 8 bases not matched to a gene; V was cut back by 1 base and J by 5 bases. The CDR3 DNA reads as TGTGCCAGCAGCTTAGGAGGGGGACAGGGACTATATGGCTACACCTTC. The encoded protein is CASSLGGGQGLYGYTF.

This clonotype was counted ten times or more. The V gene is TRBV9, the J gene TRBJ1-1, with 7 bases matching TRBD1. V was pared by 3 bases and J by 12 bases, with 8 bases of the junction left unmatched. Germline V gene sequence: CDR1 SGDLS, CDR2 YYNGEE. The CDR3 length is 12 residues. The CDR3 here is CASSAQTGNPFF. In nucleotides, the CDR3 is TGTGCCAGCAGCGCCCAGACAGGGAATCCTTTCTTT.

The chain is built from TRBV19 and TRBJ1-1; no clear D. V shed 3 bases and J shed 1 base, with 12 bases lying between them. From germline, CDR1 is LNHDA and CDR2 SQIVND (reference sequence). This CDR3 is built from 15 residues. The CDR3 sequence is CASSIWGRGNTEAFF. The DNA for the CDR3 is TGTGCCAGTAGTATTTGGGGTCGAGGGAACACTGAAGCTTTCTTT.

On this clonotype: A much larger clonotype is one base distant, so this may be a read error. The CDR3: CSVRVRGISPLHF. The CDR3 DNA reads TGCAGCGTCCGGGTGAGGGGTATTTCACCCCTCCACTTT. The J gene is TRBJ1-6, the V gene TRBV29-1; maybe TRBD1 (5 bases). V was cut by 6 bases and J by 9 bases, with 15 bases left in between. The CDR3 extends over 13 amino acids. Germline assignment: CDR1 SQVTM and CDR2 ANQGSEA.

The gene calls are TRBV2 and TRBJ1-1; D ambiguous. V was trimmed by 7 bases and J by 7 bases, leaving 16 bases between them. Germline lookup yields CDR1 SNHLY and CDR2 FYNNEI. The CDR3 runs to 13 residues. The CDR3 spells CASKAGPGHEAFF. CDR3 DNA: TGTGCCAGCAAGGCCGGTCCGGGCCATGAAGCTTTCTTT.

This clonotype was seen only a few times. This rearrangement joins TRBV20-1 to TRBJ2-7; 8 nucleotides align to TRBD1. The CDR3 loop spans 14 amino acids. The V segment lost 3 bases and the J segment 7 bases; nucleotides outside the gene matches: 11. Per germline, CDR1 DFQATT and CDR2 SNEGSKA (reference sequence). The CDR3 nucleotides are TGCAGTGCTAGCAGGGGGCAGGTGCGTTGGGAGCAGTACTTC. Amino acid sequence: CSASRGQVRWEQYF.

This clonotype was detected a few times. The J gene is TRBJ1-1, the V gene TRBV7-9; D possibly corresponds to TRBD1 (6 bases). Trimming pared 5 bases from V and 6 bases from J, leaving 16 bases between. The CDR3 has 14 residues. Per the germline V gene, CDR1 is SEHNR and CDR2 is FQNEAQ (reference sequence). CDR3 amino acids: CASSPVGQGSEAFF. The CDR3 region has the DNA TGTGCCAGCAGCCCGGTGGGGCAGGGGTCTGAAGCTTTCTTT.

The CDR3 DNA follows: TGTGCCAGCAGCTCGTCGTCCCAAGAGACCCAGTACTTC. It is translated as CASSSSSQETQYF. This sequence joins TRBV6-6 and TRBJ2-5; D remains ambiguous. Germline CDR1 MNHNY, CDR2 SVGAGI (reference sequence). CDR3 length: 13 residues. The V end lost 6 bases, the J end lost 1 base, and 9 bases lay between the germline ends.

This sequence joins TRBV20-1 and TRBJ1-1; D is unresolved. The V gene's germline CDR1 is DFQATT and CDR2 SNEGSKA (reference sequence). The CDR3 covers 12 residues. The germline V and J ends were trimmed by 0 bases and 8 bases, with 10 bases remaining between them. CDR3 nucleotide sequence: TGCAGTGCTAGAGATCTGACCGTAGAAGCTTTCTTT. It encodes CSARDLTVEAFF.

The chain is built from TRBV20-1 and TRBJ1-2; D is ambiguous. CDR1 is DFQATT, CDR2 SNEGSKA, per germline (reference sequence). The V end was cut by 0 bases, the J end by 1 base, with 15 bases between. CDR3 length equals 16 residues. In nucleotides, the CDR3 is TGCAGTGCTAGAGATCTGGCGGTAGCTGATAACTATGGCTACACCTTC. Residues: CSARDLAVADNYGYTF.

Turning to this clonotype: A much larger clone sits a single nucleotide away, making a read error possible. This chain links TRBV2 with TRBJ1-1; weak D call: TRBD1 (6 bases). Germline V gene lookup returns CDR1 SNHLY and CDR2 FYNNEI. This CDR3 contains 14 residues. The CDR3 coding sequence is TGTGCCACCAGTGATTCGACAGGGAACACTGAAGCTTTCTTT. Translation gives CATSDSTGNTEAFF.

The CDR3 bases are TGCGCCAGCAGCCCCTACTCAAGGGAGACTGAAGCTTTCTTT. Its protein is CASSPYSRETEAFF. The gene calls are TRBV4-3 and TRBJ1-1; unclear D gene. The CDR3 extends over 14 amino acids. Germline loops: CDR1 LGHNA, CDR2 YSLEER. Trimming removed 4 bases at V and 5 bases at J, with 14 bases between.

J is TRBJ2-2 and V is TRBV20-1, with TRBD1 identical over 7 bases. CDR1 and CDR2 from the germline V gene are DFQATT and SNEGSKA (reference sequence). The V gene end was trimmed by 2 bases and the J gene end by 6 bases; junction bases not matched to a gene: 6. The CDR3 has 14 residues. CDR3 loop: CSARRTGQAGELFF. CDR3 sequence (DNA): TGCAGTGCTAGACGGACAGGACAGGCCGGGGAGCTGTTTTTT.

Note on this clonotype: This sequence may be a read error, since a much larger clone differs from it by one base. The chain joins TRBV29-1 to TRBJ2-2; D is possibly TRBD1 or TRBD2 (6 bases each). The CDR3 is 12 residues long. The germline gives CDR1 SQVTM, CDR2 ANQGSEA. The CDR3: CSSRRDTGELLF. CDR3 nucleotides: TGCAGCTCTAGGAGGGACACCGGGGAGCTGCTTTTT.

The chain employs TRBV19 and TRBJ2-7; maybe TRBD1 (5 bases). Trimming cost V 0 bases and J 2 bases, with 8 bases left between them. This CDR3 comprises 14 residues. Looked up from germline, CDR1 is LNHDA and CDR2 is SQIVND (reference sequence). CDR3 coding DNA: TGTGCCAGTAGTATAGACAGGGCCGCCTACGAGCAGTACTTC. Its translation is CASSIDRAAYEQYF.

The chain recombines TRBV2 with TRBJ1-5, with TRBD1 matching 8 bases. Germline assignment: CDR1 SNHLY and CDR2 FYNNEI. This CDR3 has 13 amino acids. Trimming cost V 8 bases and J 5 bases; bases outside gene matches: 5. The CDR3 DNA reads as TGTGCCAGCTCAGCACAGGGGGATCAGCCCCAGCATTTT. It codes for CASSAQGDQPQHF.

This clonotype came up a few times. The V call is TRBV12-3 or TRBV12-4, the J call TRBJ2-5; 7 bases match TRBD1. CDR3 length equals 16 residues. V trimming: 7 bases; J trimming: 1 base; junction bases outside the gene matches: 12. CDR3 sequence (DNA): TGTGCCAGCAACACACCAGGACAGGCAACCCAAGAGACCCAGTACTTC. Amino acid sequence: CASNTPGQATQETQYF.

A few counts support this clonotype. The CDR3 coding sequence is TGTGCCAGCAGCCATCTAGCGGGAGGGCCGGGGGAGCAGTACTTC. Amino acids: CASSHLAGGPGEQYF. The chain has TRBV7-2 and TRBJ2-7, with TRBD2 matching 12 bases. CDR1 and CDR2 (germline): SGHTA, FQGNSA. The junction had 9 bases not matched to a gene; V was cut back by 5 bases and J by 7 bases. There are 15 residues in the CDR3.

The V gene is TRBV14, the J gene TRBJ1-2; D is possibly TRBD1 (5 bases). This CDR3 spans 16 amino acids. V lost 4 bases and J lost 8, with 23 bases in between. The germline V gene encodes CDR1 SGHDN and CDR2 FVKESK. The CDR3 DNA is TGTGCCAGCAGCCGTGACGGCGACAGCCTCAACAAAGGCTACACCTTC. Protein product: CASSRDGDSLNKGYTF.

This chain joins TRBV10-3 and TRBJ1-2; perhaps TRBD1 as D (6 bases). Germline-derived CDR1 and CDR2 are ENHRY and SYGVKD. The CDR3 length is 16 residues. Trimming removed 0 bases from V and 7 bases from J, with 18 bases in between. CDR3 in DNA: TGTGCCATCAGTGAGTCTAGGGGGGCCGGCGTTGGTGGCTACACCTTC. It is translated as CAISESRGAGVGGYTF.

This clonotype was seen many times. The chain carries TRBV25-1 and TRBJ1-1; D ambiguous. The ends were cut back, 5 bases at V and 1 base at J, with 11 bases in the middle. Germline CDR1 and CDR2: MGHDK and SYGVNS. This CDR3 has 14 residues. In nucleotides, the CDR3 is TGTGCCAGCAGTATCAACAGACAGAACACTGAAGCTTTCTTT. It yields the protein CASSINRQNTEAFF.

Note on this clonotype: A read error may produce the germline difference seen at one junction end. The chain combines TRBV7-2 with TRBJ2-7; weak D call: TRBD1 (5 bases). Germline-derived CDR1 and CDR2 are SGHTA and FQGNSA. This CDR3 has 9 residues. The CDR3 loop is CASSQGQDF. The DNA for the CDR3 is TGTGCCAGCAGCCAGGGTCAGGACTTC.

Many counts were recorded for this clonotype. This chain uses TRBV15 with TRBJ1-6, with D unclear. V was clipped by 0 bases and J by 9 bases, with 9 bases between them. The CDR3 length is 14 residues. Germline V CDR1 and CDR2: LNHNV, YYDKDF (reference sequence). CDR3 sequence reads: CATSRDGPGSPLHF. The CDR3 bases are TGTGCCACCAGCAGAGACGGGCCGGGTTCACCCCTCCACTTT.

DNA for the CDR3: TGTGCCAGCAGTGAAGCCCGCGGAGTTAACACTGAAGCTTTCTTT. Amino acid sequence: CASSEARGVNTEAFF. This chain uses TRBV2 with TRBJ1-1; unclear D gene. Per germline, CDR1 SNHLY and CDR2 FYNNEI. The V gene lost 0 bases and the J gene lost 2 bases, with 10 bases spanning the gap. CDR3 length equals 15 residues.

To note about this clonotype: A read error may be the cause here, since a much bigger clone is one base away. V and J are TRBV25-1 and TRBJ1-5; D gene unclear. The CDR3 covers 11 residues. Germline CDR1 MGHDK, CDR2 SYGVNS. Trimming left V 8 bases short and J 3 bases short, with 5 bases between. The CDR3 DNA sequence: TGTGCCAGCGGTAACAATCAGCCCCAGCATTTT. This sequence encodes CASGNNQPQHF. Full variable domain (outside the CDR3, taken from reference TRBV25-1 and TRBJ1-5): EADIYQTPRYLVIGTGKKITLECSQTMGHDKMYWYQQDPGMELHLIHYSYGVNSTEKGDLSSESTVSRIRTEHFPLTLESARPSHTSQYLCASGNNQPQHFGDGTRLSIL.